These 16 T cell receptor beta chains were all obtained from the same sample, sequenced in a study of T cell responses to AZD1222 COVID-19 vaccine. Some clones are missing from TCRdb's copy, which holds only in-frame ones; the method was immunoSEQ multiplex PCR. The profile shows some 130,000 clones, more than 90% of them singletons. Sequenced material: peripheral blood, taken on day 0 of AZD1222 vaccination. These receptors were collected from an adult in good health.

This clone was seen just once. The chain is built from TRBV2 and TRBJ1-2, with TRBD1 matching over 7 bases. Germline-derived CDR1 and CDR2 are SNHLY and FYNNEI. V dropped 7 bases and J dropped 7; count of bases not matched to a gene: 6. CDR3 length: 12 residues. The DNA for the CDR3 is TGTGCCAGCATCAGGGGGGCGGGTGGCTACACCTTC. Its protein product is CASIRGAGGYTF.

The chain couples TRBV15 to TRBJ1-5; no reliable D call. Trimming removed 5 bases at V and 9 bases at J, with 23 bases between. The CDR3 spans 16 residues. From germline, CDR1 is LNHNV and CDR2 YYDKDF (reference sequence). CDR3 DNA: TGTGCCACCAGCTACAGAGATGCAGGTTACCCGCGGCCCCAGCATTTT. This codes for CATSYRDAGYPRPQHF.

J is TRBJ2-5 and V is TRBV27; D gene ambiguous. Between the trimmed V and J ends, which lost 3 bases and 5 bases, there was a span of 7 bases. Germline CDR1 and CDR2: MNHEY and SMNVEV (reference sequence). This CDR3 has 12 residues. CDR3 sequence: CASSFNKETQYF. In DNA form, the CDR3 reads TGTGCCAGCAGTTTTAATAAGGAGACCCAGTACTTC.

The genes are TRBV9 and TRBJ2-7; D not certain. This CDR3 comprises 15 residues. The germline V and J ends were trimmed by 0 bases and 0 bases, with 10 bases remaining between them. Per the germline V gene, CDR1 is SGDLS and CDR2 is YYNGEE. The CDR3 DNA follows: TGTGCCAGCAGCGTAGGAAGGGCCAGCTCCTACGAGCAGTACTTC. This translates into CASSVGRASSYEQYF.

The rearrangement links TRBV6-1 to TRBJ2-7, with 8 bases fitting TRBD2. There are 17 residues in the CDR3. From germline, CDR1 is MNHNS and CDR2 SASEGT. V trimming: 4 bases; J trimming: 3 bases; junction bases outside the gene matches: 14. CDR3 sequence reads: CASSGLSGAGVVYEQYF. Here the CDR3 DNA reads TGTGCCAGCAGTGGGCTTTCAGGAGCGGGGGTCGTCTACGAGCAGTACTTC.

The V call is TRBV30, the J call TRBJ1-5; no definite D call. Trimming left V 3 bases short and J 2 bases short, with 20 bases between. Germline loops: CDR1 GTSNPN, CDR2 SVGIG (reference sequence). There are 17 residues in the CDR3. CDR3 coding DNA: TGTGCCTGGAGCCGCGGACTAGGGTTAGAGCGCAATCAGCCCCAGCATTTT. It translates to CAWSRGLGLERNQPQHF.

This chain uses TRBV13 with TRBJ2-7; perhaps TRBD1 as D (5 bases). V was shortened by 7 bases and J by 0 bases, with 19 bases between the two germline ends. Germline lookup yields CDR1 PRHDT and CDR2 FYEKMQ (reference sequence). The CDR3 runs 16 residues. CDR3 coding DNA: TGTGCCAGCAAAATGGGGCGACGGGCCGCCTCCTACGAGCAGTACTTC. Translated: CASKMGRRAASYEQYF. The full variable domain, completed using reference TRBV13 and TRBJ2-7, is AAGVIQSPRHLIKEKRETATLKCYPIPRHDTVYWYQQGPGQDPQFLISFYEKMQSDKGSIPDRFSAQQFSDYHSELNMSSLELGDSALYFCASKMGRRAASYEQYFGPGTRLTVT.

The chain links TRBV5-1 to TRBJ1-1; D remains ambiguous. Trimming shortened V by 3 bases and J by 1 base, and 4 bases separated the two germline ends. Germline V gene lookup returns CDR1 SGHRS and CDR2 YFSETQ. The CDR3 has 12 amino acids. The DNA of the CDR3 is TGCGCCAGCAGCTGGGGGAACACTGAAGCTTTCTTT. This gives the protein CASSWGNTEAFF.

J is TRBJ2-7 and V is TRBV3-1 (or the pseudogene TRBV3-2); TRBD1 agrees at 8 bases. The length of the CDR3 is 16 residues. Germline V gene lookup returns CDR1 LGHDT and CDR2 YNNKEL (reference sequence). The J segment lost 3 bases and the V segment lost 1 base, leaving 8 bases of the junction unmatched. As DNA, the CDR3 is TGTGCCAGCAGCCAAGCTTTACGGGACAGGTTCTACGAGCAGTACTTC. Residues: CASSQALRDRFYEQYF.

V usage is TRBV15 and J usage is TRBJ1-1; D is ambiguous. Per the germline V gene, CDR1 is LNHNV and CDR2 is YYDKDF (reference sequence). The germline V and J ends were trimmed by 0 bases and 4 bases, with 9 bases remaining between them. This CDR3 has 14 residues. The chain's CDR3 is CATSRDPEGTEAFF. DNA for the CDR3: TGTGCCACCAGCAGAGACCCGGAAGGCACTGAAGCTTTCTTT.

This clone was seen a handful of times. The genes are TRBV18 and TRBJ1-1, with D maybe TRBD1 (6 bases). The CDR3 consists of 15 residues. Germline lookup yields CDR1 KGHSH and CDR2 LQKENI. V lost 10 bases to trimming and J lost 7 bases, with 25 bases between them. DNA for the CDR3: TGTGCCACCCGATTGGGGGGACATATCCGGGGTGAAGCTTTCTTT. It yields the protein CATRLGGHIRGEAFF.

The chain combines TRBV12-5 with TRBJ2-7; 7 nucleotides line up with TRBD2. The trim removed 1 base at V and 0 bases at J, leaving 9 bases unmatched. There are 17 residues in the CDR3. Germline V lookup: CDR1 LGHNT, CDR2 FRNRAP. The CDR3 sequence is CASGLALLAESSYEQYF. For the CDR3, the DNA is TGTGCTAGTGGTTTGGCCCTTCTAGCGGAAAGCTCCTACGAGCAGTACTTC.

The V and J genes are TRBV5-1 and TRBJ1-4; 9 bases line up with TRBD1. The CDR3 loop spans 14 amino acids. J was trimmed by 8 bases and V by 4 bases; bases with no gene match: 6. CDR1 and CDR2 (germline): SGHRS, YFSETQ. As DNA, the CDR3 is TGCGCCAGCAGCGGGACAGGGAATGGCGAAAAACTGTTTTTT. Protein: CASSGTGNGEKLFF.

CDR3: CASSLGQSTYEQYF. In nucleotides, the CDR3 is TGCGCCAGCAGCTTGGGACAGAGCACCTACGAGCAGTACTTC. The chain uses TRBV5-1 and TRBJ2-7; a weak D match, TRBD1 (5 bases). The ends were cut back, 0 bases at V and 2 bases at J, with 9 bases in the middle. Germline values: CDR1 SGHRS, CDR2 YFSETQ. This CDR3 comprises 14 residues.

This chain connects TRBV7-2 to TRBJ1-2; no firm D call. V dropped 5 bases and J dropped 4 bases, with 20 bases sitting between them. CDR3 length equals 16 residues. Per germline, CDR1 SGHTA and CDR2 FQGNSA. CDR3: CASSAGSPRSGYGYTF. The CDR3 DNA reads as TGTGCCAGCAGCGCGGGGTCACCCAGGAGTGGCTATGGCTACACCTTC.

This chain connects TRBV28 to TRBJ1-6; unclear D gene. CDR3 length: 13 residues. Germline CDR1 MDHEN, CDR2 SYDVKM. The V and J ends lost 5 bases and 7 bases respectively, with 9 bases between them. CDR3 sequence (DNA): TGTGCCAGCAGTCGGAAGACCAATTCACCCCTCCACTTT. Protein: CASSRKTNSPLHF.